This paragraph reports one T cell receptor beta chain. Original analysis: By means of reference gene primer amplification, nucleated cell counts were estimated. Sequencing used immunoSEQ multiplex PCR; TCRdb keeps in-frame clones, though not all of them. For V, J and clone size, that table is used; D and trimming come from the DNA. The sample gives roughly 40,000 clones, over 80% of which show up once; 1% to 1.5% is in the top ten. This sample was taken from a study of blood T cell repertoires in COVID-19. Across the whole study: The United States, Italy and Spain provided the acute and convalescent COVID-19 samples. PBMCs, B-cell-depleted T cells, or T cells provided the cDNA or gDNA that made up the material.

Trimming stripped 6 bases from V and 7 bases from J, with 10 bases between. The germline gives CDR1 MNHEY, CDR2 SVGAGI. The CDR3 has 13 residues. The chain employs TRBV6-5 and TRBJ1-6; D gene unclear. Source material: peripheral blood. This sequence was found in a woman in her thirties or forties with acute or convalescent COVID-19. The CDR3 sequence: CASRQEANSPLHF. The CDR3 nucleotides read TGTGCCAGCAGGCAGGAGGCGAATTCACCCCTCCACTTT.